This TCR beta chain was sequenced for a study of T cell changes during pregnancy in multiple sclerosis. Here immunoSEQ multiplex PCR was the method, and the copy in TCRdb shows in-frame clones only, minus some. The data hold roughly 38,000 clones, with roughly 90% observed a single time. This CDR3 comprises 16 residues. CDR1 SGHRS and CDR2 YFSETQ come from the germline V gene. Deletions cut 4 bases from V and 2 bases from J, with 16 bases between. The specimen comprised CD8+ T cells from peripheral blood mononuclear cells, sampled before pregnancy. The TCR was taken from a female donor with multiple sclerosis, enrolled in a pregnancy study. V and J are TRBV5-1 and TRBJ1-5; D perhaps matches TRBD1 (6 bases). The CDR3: CASSPAGGGGNQPQHF. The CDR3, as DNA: TGCGCCAGCAGCCCCGCGGGGGGCGGCGGCAATCAGCCCCAGCATTTT. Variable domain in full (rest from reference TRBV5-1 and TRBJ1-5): KAGVTQTPRYLIKTRGQQVTLSCSPISGHRSVSWYQQTPGQGLQFLFEYFSETQRNKGNFPGRFSGRQFSNSRSEMNVSTLELGDSALYLCASSPAGGGGNQPQHFGDGTRLSIL.